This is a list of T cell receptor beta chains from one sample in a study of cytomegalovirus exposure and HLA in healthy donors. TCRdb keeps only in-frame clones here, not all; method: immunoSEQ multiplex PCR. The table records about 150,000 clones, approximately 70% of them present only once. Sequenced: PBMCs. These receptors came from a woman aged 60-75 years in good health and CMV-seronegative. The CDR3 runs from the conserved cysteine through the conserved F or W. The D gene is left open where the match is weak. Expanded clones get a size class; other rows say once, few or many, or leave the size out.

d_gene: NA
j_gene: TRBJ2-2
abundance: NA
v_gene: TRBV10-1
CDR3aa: CASATRSTGELFF
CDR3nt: TGCGCCAGCGCAACTAGATCCACCGGGGAGCTGTTTTTT

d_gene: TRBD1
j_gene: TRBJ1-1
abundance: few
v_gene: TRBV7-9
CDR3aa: CASSLENRGTEAFF
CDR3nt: TGTGCCAGCAGCTTAGAGAACAGGGGCACTGAAGCTTTCTTT

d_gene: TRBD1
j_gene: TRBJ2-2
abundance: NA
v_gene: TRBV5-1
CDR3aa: CASRQGTGTGELFF
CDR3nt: TGCGCCAGCAGACAAGGGACAGGGACCGGGGAGCTGTTTTTT

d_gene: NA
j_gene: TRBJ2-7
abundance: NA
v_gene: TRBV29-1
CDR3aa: CSVEAGTYEQYF
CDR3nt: TGCAGCGTTGAAGCGGGTACCTACGAGCAGTACTTC

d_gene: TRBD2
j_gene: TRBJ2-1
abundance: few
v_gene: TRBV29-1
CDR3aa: CSVGGGGGGSYNEQFF
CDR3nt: TGCAGCGTTGGCGGTGGCGGGGGAGGCTCCTACAATGAGCAGTTCTTC

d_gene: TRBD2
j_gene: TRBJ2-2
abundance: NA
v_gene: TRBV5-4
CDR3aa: CASSLRGGRTGELFF
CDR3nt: TGTGCCAGCAGCTTGCGCGGGGGGCGGACCGGGGAGCTGTTTTTT

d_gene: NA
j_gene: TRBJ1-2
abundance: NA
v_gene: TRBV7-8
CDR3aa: CASSLDRIYGYTF
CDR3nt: TGTGCCAGCAGCCTCGACAGAATCTATGGCTACACCTTC

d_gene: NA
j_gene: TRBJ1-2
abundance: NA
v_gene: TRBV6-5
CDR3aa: CASSYSWASSYGYTF
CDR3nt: TGTGCCAGCAGTTACTCATGGGCCAGTTCCTATGGCTACACCTTC

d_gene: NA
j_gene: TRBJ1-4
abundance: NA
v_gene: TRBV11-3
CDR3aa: CASSHNGAANEKLFF
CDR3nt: TGTGCCAGCAGCCATAATGGGGCGGCTAATGAAAAACTGTTTTTT

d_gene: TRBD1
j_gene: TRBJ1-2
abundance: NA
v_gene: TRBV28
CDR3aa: CASLPGTGGFYGYTF
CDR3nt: TGTGCCAGCCTCCCCGGGACAGGGGGCTTTTATGGCTACACCTTC

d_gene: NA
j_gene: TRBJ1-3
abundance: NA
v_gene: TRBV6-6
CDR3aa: CASSESGGTIYF
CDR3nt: TGTGCCAGCAGCGAATCAGGAGGCACCATATATTTT

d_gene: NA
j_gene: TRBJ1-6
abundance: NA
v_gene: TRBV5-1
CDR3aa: CASSSRAGNSPLHF
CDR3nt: TGCGCCAGCAGCTCGCGGGCTGGAAATTCACCCCTCCACTTT

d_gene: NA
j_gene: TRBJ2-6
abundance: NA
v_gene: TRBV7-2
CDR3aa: CASSRTQGRKVGANVLTF
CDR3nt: TGTGCCAGCAGCCGGACACAGGGAAGGAAGGTTGGGGCCAACGTCCTGACTTTC

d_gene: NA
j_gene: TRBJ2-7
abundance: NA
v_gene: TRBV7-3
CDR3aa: CASSSLGRGGEQYF
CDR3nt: TGTGCCAGCAGCTCCCTCGGCAGGGGCGGGGAGCAGTACTTC

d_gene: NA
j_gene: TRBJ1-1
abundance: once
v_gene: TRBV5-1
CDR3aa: CASSSPQRTNTEAFF
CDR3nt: TGCGCCAGCAGCTCCCCACAGAGAACGAACACTGAAGCTTTCTTT

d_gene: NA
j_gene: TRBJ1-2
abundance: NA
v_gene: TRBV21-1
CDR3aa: CASSASFGAGSYGYTF
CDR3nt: NA

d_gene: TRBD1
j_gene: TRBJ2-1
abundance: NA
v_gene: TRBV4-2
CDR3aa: CASSQGQEKNEQFF
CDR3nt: TGTGCCAGCAGCCAGGGACAGGAGAAGAATGAGCAGTTCTTC

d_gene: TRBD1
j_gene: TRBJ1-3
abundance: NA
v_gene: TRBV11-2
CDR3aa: CASSTDRGPGNTIYF
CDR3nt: TGTGCCAGCAGCACCGACAGGGGGCCTGGAAACACCATATATTTT

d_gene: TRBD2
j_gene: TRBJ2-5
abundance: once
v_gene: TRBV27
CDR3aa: CASSLSWWGGEQYF
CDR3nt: TGTGCCAGCAGTTTATCTTGGTGGGGGGGGGAGCAGTACTTC

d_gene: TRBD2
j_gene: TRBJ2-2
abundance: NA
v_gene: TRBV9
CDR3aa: CASSGGLAGGGTGELFF
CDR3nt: TGTGCCAGCAGCGGGGGACTAGCGGGAGGAGGGACCGGGGAGCTGTTTTTT

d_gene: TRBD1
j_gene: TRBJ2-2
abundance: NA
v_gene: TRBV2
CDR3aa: CATKSGQTNTGELFF
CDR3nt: TGTGCCACCAAATCGGGACAGACTAACACCGGGGAGCTGTTTTTT

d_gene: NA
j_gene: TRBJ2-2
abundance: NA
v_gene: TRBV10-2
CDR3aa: CASTPQNTGELFF
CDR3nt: TGCGCCAGCACCCCACAGAACACCGGGGAGCTGTTTTTT

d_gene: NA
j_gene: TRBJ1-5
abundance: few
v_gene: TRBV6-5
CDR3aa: CASRPTGGIQPQHF
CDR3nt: TGTGCCAGCAGACCCACGGGAGGGATTCAGCCCCAGCATTTT